This T cell receptor (beta chain) was retrieved from a study of blood T cell repertoires in COVID-19. As for the study in general: Samples representing acute and convalescent COVID-19 were sourced from the United States, Italy and Spain. PBMCs, B-cell-depleted T cells, or T cells were the source of the cDNA or gDNA that made up the material.

Original processing notes: Amplification of reference gene primers provided the estimated nucleated cell counts. Some clones are missing from TCRdb's copy, which holds only in-frame ones; the method was immunoSEQ multiplex PCR. Clonal size and the V and J genes are those of that table, whereas D and trimming came from the DNA. The sample has roughly 250,000 clones; roughly four fifths are singletons. The CDR3 covers 15 residues. Germline loops: CDR1 SGDLS, CDR2 YYNGEE. Trimming cost V 0 bases and J 5 bases, with 14 bases left between them. Only a few counts were recorded for this clone. Sequencing was done on a sample of peripheral blood. The rearrangement joins TRBV9 to TRBJ2-5; the D is unclear. This clonotype originated in an older woman with active or convalescent COVID-19. CDR3 sequence reads: CASSVVGGSEETQYF. CDR3 in DNA: TGTGCCAGCAGCGTAGTGGGTGGGTCGGAGGAGACCCAGTACTTC.